The following is a T cell receptor (beta chain) sequence with its context. There is no known antigen for this receptor. Within one base of it there is no much larger clone, and no base qualities were kept. Whole blood was collected in K2EDTA tubes by collaborating institutions according to the institutions' own protocols. For TCRbeta analysis, collaborators shipped samples as frozen whole blood, isolated PBMCs, or DNA extracted from either of those sample types. From its cysteine to its phenylalanine, the CDR3 spans 13 amino acids. CDR3 DNA is the only sequence kept; it has 39 bases, read in frame from the first base. Per the germline V gene, SGHTA is the CDR1 and FQGTGA is the CDR2. V lost 2 bases and J lost 10 bases; the stretch between them is 14 bases long. This entry is derived from a study of blood T cell repertoires in COVID-19 (dated by TCRdb to about 2020). Some background on the complete study: Samples covering the acute and convalescent phases of COVID-19 were provided by collaborators in the United States, Italy and Spain. Samples came from the ongoing ImmuneRACE study (first 160 participants) plus 1,254 subjects from 6 global collaborators. The sample metadata nearly always contained a de-identified subject ID, COVID-19 status, age in years and sex. The dataset comprised deeply sampled blood TCRbeta repertoires from subjects exposed to, actively infected with, or recovered from COVID-19. A freely available public database, intended as a resource for researchers studying the immune response to SARS-CoV-2, is where the repertoires were released. The prospective study material was composed of cDNA or gDNA derived from T cells, B-cell-depleted T cells, or PBMCs. Where available, HLA class I and class II types were taken from metadata supplied by the sample provider and were not determined by assay-based typing. What the research found in general, with its limitations: Clinical and demographic metadata were provided uncurated, with the amount varying by source and participant.

TCRbeta CDR3 regions were amplified from genomic DNA using the immunoSEQ Assay, a bias-controlled multiplex PCR. In the paper's pipeline: The number of nucleated cells in each sample was estimated by amplification of reference gene primers within the assay. To quantify the absolute abundance of each unique TCRbeta CDR3 rearrangement, sequence reads were collapsed and filtered. For each sample, productive Simpson clonality was calculated as the square root of Simpson's diversity index across productive rearrangements. The source is immuneACCESS, and TCRdb retained only in-frame sequences with V and J called. Part of the clones is not carried over; for the studies checked, unresolved V genes explain less than half of this, and the remainder is unexplained. V and J calls and clone size are as listed in that table; D and trimming were resolved from the DNA. The sample table lists about 190,000 clones, 89% of them with a count of one. Jointly, the top ten make up around 7% of the sample.

The origin of this receptor is a man aged 40-49 years with acute or convalescent COVID-19. The V gene is TRBV7-3 and the J gene is TRBJ1-1, with the D gene uncertain. The sequencing sample was made of peripheral blood. Read as DNA, the sequence is TGTGCCAGCAGCTTAGCGAGGTCTTCTGGAGCTTTCTTT. Translation gives CASSLARSSGAFF.